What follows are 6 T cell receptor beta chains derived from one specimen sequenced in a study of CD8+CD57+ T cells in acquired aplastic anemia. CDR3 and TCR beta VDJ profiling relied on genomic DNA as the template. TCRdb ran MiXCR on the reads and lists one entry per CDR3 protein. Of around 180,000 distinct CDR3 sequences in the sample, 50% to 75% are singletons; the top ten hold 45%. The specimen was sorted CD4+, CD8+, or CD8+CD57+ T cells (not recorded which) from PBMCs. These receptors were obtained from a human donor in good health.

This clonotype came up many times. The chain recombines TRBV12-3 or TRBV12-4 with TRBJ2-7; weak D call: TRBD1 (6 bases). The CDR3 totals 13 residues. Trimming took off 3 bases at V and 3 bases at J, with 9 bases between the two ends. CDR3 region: CASSFQGLYEQYF. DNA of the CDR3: TGTGCCAGCAGTTTCCAGGGGCTCTACGAGCAGTACTTC.

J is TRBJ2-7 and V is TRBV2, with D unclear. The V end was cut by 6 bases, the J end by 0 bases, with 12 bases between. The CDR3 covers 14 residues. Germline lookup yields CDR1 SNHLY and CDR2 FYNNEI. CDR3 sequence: CASSGNGFSYEQYF. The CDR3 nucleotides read TGTGCCAGCAGCGGAAACGGGTTCTCCTACGAGCAGTACTTC.

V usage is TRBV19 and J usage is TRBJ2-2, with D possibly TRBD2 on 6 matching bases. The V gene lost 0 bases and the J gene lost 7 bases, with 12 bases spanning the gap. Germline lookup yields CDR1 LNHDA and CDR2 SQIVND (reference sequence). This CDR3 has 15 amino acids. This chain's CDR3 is CASSIEGGDGGELFF. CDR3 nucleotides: TGTGCCAGTAGTATAGAAGGCGGGGATGGCGGGGAGCTGTTTTTT.

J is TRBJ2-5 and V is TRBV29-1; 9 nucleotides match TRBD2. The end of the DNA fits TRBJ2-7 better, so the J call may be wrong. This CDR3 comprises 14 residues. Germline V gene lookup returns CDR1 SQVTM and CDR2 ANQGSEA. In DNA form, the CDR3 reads TGCAGCGTTGAGGGCGGGAGGGGAACCTACGAGCAGTACTTC. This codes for CSVEGGRGTYEQYF.

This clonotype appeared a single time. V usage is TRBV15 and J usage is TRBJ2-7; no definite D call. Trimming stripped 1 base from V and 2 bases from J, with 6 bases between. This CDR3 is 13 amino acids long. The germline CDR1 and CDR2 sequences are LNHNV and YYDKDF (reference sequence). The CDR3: CATSRGWTYEQYF. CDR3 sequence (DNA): TGTGCCACCAGCAGAGGCTGGACCTACGAGCAGTACTTC. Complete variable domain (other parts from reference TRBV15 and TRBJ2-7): DAMVIQNPRYQVTQFGKPVTLSCSQTLNHNVMYWYQQKSSQAPKLLFHYYDKDFNNEADTPDNFQSRRPNTSFCFLDIRSPGLGDTAMYLCATSRGWTYEQYFGPGTRLTVT.

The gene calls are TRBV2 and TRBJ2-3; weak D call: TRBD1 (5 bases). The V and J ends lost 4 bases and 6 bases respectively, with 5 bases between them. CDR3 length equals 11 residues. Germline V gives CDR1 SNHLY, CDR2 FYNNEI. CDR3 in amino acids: CASSAGDTQYF. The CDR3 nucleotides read TGTGCCAGCAGTGCAGGGGATACGCAGTATTTT.